One sample yielded the 28 T cell receptor beta chains listed below, sequenced in a study of T cells in Graves' hyperthyroidism and ophthalmopathy. Amplification of TCR beta CDR3 regions was performed using RNA transcripts as template. The HTBI set primed first-round TCR CDR3 RT-PCR. TCRdb re-called the multiplex PCR reads with MiXCR, one entry per CDR3 protein. Of approximately 520,000 distinct CDR3 sequences in the sample, about 24% are singletons; the top ten hold around 10%. What was sequenced was blood. These receptors originate from a woman aged 25 to 45 with Graves' ophthalmopathy.

As DNA, the CDR3 is TGCAGTGCTAGAGCTAGGGATATGAACACTGAAGCTTTCTTT. Protein product: CSARARDMNTEAFF. The chain combines TRBV20-1 with TRBJ1-1; D gene ambiguous. Trimming removed 1 base from V and 0 bases from J, with 9 bases in between. The CDR3 has 14 amino acids. Germline V gives CDR1 DFQATT, CDR2 SNEGSKA (reference sequence).

This chain joins TRBV19 and TRBJ1-2; possibly TRBD1 for D (5 bases). The V end was cut by 5 bases, the J end by 5 bases, with 15 bases between. CDR1 and CDR2 (germline): LNHDA, SQIVND (reference sequence). The CDR3 length is 14 residues. The CDR3 DNA is TGTGCCAGTAGTCCACCAAACCGGGGGTATGGCTACACCTTC. Its protein is CASSPPNRGYGYTF.

The gene calls are TRBV19 and TRBJ2-7, with 10 nucleotides matching TRBD1. This CDR3 spans 14 amino acids. Germline V gene lookup returns CDR1 LNHDA and CDR2 SQIVND (reference sequence). Trimming at V came to 5 bases and at J to 3 bases, leaving 4 bases not matched to a gene. CDR3 sequence reads: CASSARTGGYEQYF. The CDR3 bases are TGTGCCAGTAGTGCCCGGACAGGGGGCTACGAGCAGTACTTC.

The V call is TRBV20-1, the J call TRBJ1-5; D gene unclear. CDR1 and CDR2 (germline): DFQATT, SNEGSKA (reference sequence). With 2 bases removed from V and 0 bases from J, the gap between germline ends came to 8 bases. The CDR3 has 14 amino acids. CDR3 amino acids: CSARTLDSNQPQHF. CDR3 coding DNA: TGCAGTGCTAGAACCCTTGATAGCAATCAGCCCCAGCATTTT.

The chain is built from TRBV28 and TRBJ1-2, with D uncertain. Germline V lookup: CDR1 MDHEN, CDR2 SYDVKM. The CDR3 runs 13 residues. V was cut by 7 bases and J by 4 bases, with 13 bases left in between. CDR3 bases: TGTGCCAGCACCCCTGTCCTAGGCTATGGCTACACCTTC. Encoded protein: CASTPVLGYGYTF.

This clonotype was seen many times. The chain is built from TRBV20-1 and TRBJ1-5; TRBD1 agrees at 7 bases. The germline V gene encodes CDR1 DFQATT and CDR2 SNEGSKA (reference sequence). Unmatched junction bases numbered 1, after V lost 6 bases and J lost 2 bases. CDR3 size: 12 residues. CDR3 sequence: CSAQGGNQPQHF. CDR3 coding DNA: TGCAGTGCCCAGGGGGGCAATCAGCCCCAGCATTTT.

This clonotype was counted a few times. CDR3: CATKTGGTEAFF. The CDR3 DNA reads as TGTGCCACCAAGACCGGGGGTACTGAAGCTTTCTTT. This chain connects TRBV6-2 or TRBV6-3 to TRBJ1-1; D possibly corresponds to TRBD1 (5 bases). Germline V gene data show CDR1 as MNHEY and CDR2 as SVGEGT. The CDR3 covers 12 residues. The V end lost 10 bases, the J end lost 5 bases, and 14 bases lay between the germline ends.

This clonotype was recorded at least ten times. This chain uses TRBV30 with TRBJ1-5; D unresolved. This CDR3 is 14 amino acids long. The V gene's germline CDR1 is GTSNPN and CDR2 SVGIG (reference sequence). V dropped 4 bases and J dropped 3 bases, with 13 bases sitting between them. In nucleotides, the CDR3 is TGTGCCTGGACCGACCCATTTGACAATCAGCCCCAGCATTTT. This gives the protein CAWTDPFDNQPQHF.

This clonotype has a count of ten or more. The CDR3 loop reads CASRLNRVNTEAFF. CDR3 sequence (DNA): TGTGCCAGCAGGCTAAACAGGGTGAACACTGAAGCTTTCTTT. The chain employs TRBV11-2 and TRBJ1-1; possible D gene TRBD1, 6 bases. CDR1 SGHAT and CDR2 FQNNGV come from the germline V gene. The CDR3 has 14 residues. Trimming left V 6 bases short and J 0 bases short, with 11 bases between.

This clonotype occurred many times. The chain carries TRBV20-1 and TRBJ2-7; D is undetermined. V lost 3 bases to trimming and J lost 1 base, with 16 bases between them. The length of the CDR3 is 15 residues. The germline CDR1 and CDR2 sequences are DFQATT and SNEGSKA (reference sequence). CDR3 nucleotide sequence: TGCAGTGCTAGTGGTCCAGCTCTCATTTCCTACGAGCAGTACTTC. Its translation: CSASGPALISYEQYF.

This chain joins TRBV10-3 and TRBJ2-2, with D perhaps TRBD2 (7 bases). The CDR3 runs 16 residues. Looked up from germline, CDR1 is ENHRY and CDR2 is SYGVKD. V dropped 0 bases and J dropped 4 bases, with 12 bases sitting between them. This CDR3 is CAISESGGLSTGELFF. CDR3 bases: TGTGCCATCAGTGAGTCGGGGGGGCTGAGCACCGGGGAGCTGTTTTTT.

The chain recombines TRBV30 with TRBJ1-1; 7 nucleotides match TRBD1. CDR1 GTSNPN and CDR2 SVGIG come from the germline V gene (reference sequence). Unmatched junction bases numbered 4, after V lost 5 bases and J lost 1 base. The CDR3 has 13 amino acids. CDR3 region: CAWVEGANTEAFF. DNA for the CDR3: TGTGCCTGGGTGGAGGGGGCGAACACTGAAGCTTTCTTT.

In its sample, this clonotype was seen a few times. V usage is TRBV15 and J usage is TRBJ2-7; D may be TRBD2 (6 bases). CDR3 length: 16 residues. V dropped 8 bases and J dropped 2 bases, with 22 bases sitting between them. The V gene's germline CDR1 is LNHNV and CDR2 YYDKDF (reference sequence). The CDR3 here is CATATENTGGPYEQYF. The CDR3, as DNA: TGTGCCACCGCGACAGAGAACACCGGGGGACCCTACGAGCAGTACTTC.

This clonotype was detected only once. The chain uses TRBV27 and TRBJ2-7, with a possible D match to TRBD1 (6 bases). The CDR3 totals 13 residues. Germline loops: CDR1 MNHEY, CDR2 SMNVEV (reference sequence). V lost 11 bases, J lost 2 bases, and 16 bases lay in between. CDR3 in amino acids: CACGLGAPYEQYF. CDR3 nucleotide sequence: TGTGCCTGCGGCCTGGGGGCCCCCTACGAGCAGTACTTC.

This chain joins TRBV15 and TRBJ1-5; D is uncertain. This CDR3 is built from 12 residues. CDR1 is LNHNV and CDR2 is YYDKDF in the germline V gene (reference sequence). Trimming pared 9 bases from V and 4 bases from J, leaving 10 bases between. CDR3 DNA sequence: TGTGCCACTACGGACGGGAATCAGCCCCAGCATTTT. Translating gives CATTDGNQPQHF.

This clonotype appeared many times. This may arise from a read error, as a much more abundant clone is one base away. The chain is built from TRBV12-3 or TRBV12-4 and TRBJ2-7; the D gene is possibly TRBD1 (5 bases). The CDR3 totals 13 residues. V lost 5 bases and J 1 base, leaving 9 bases between the germline ends. For the CDR3, the DNA is TGTGCCAGCAGTCAACAGGATTCCTACGAGCAGTACTTC. It translates to CASSQQDSYEQYF.

This clonotype has ten or more counts. The gene calls are TRBV4-1 and TRBJ2-7, with 9 bases aligning to TRBD1. Losses at the gene ends were 6 bases for V and 7 bases for J; bases not matched to a gene: 13. This CDR3 contains 15 residues. Germline loops: CDR1 MGHRA, CDR2 YSYEKL. CDR3 nucleotide sequence: TGCGCCAGCAGTCCCGGGACAGGGTACCTGAGAGAGCAGTACTTC. Its protein product is CASSPGTGYLREQYF.

This clonotype was counted at least ten times. The rearrangement joins TRBV6-5 to TRBJ2-7, with D perhaps matching TRBD1 (5 bases). Trimming shortened V by 8 bases and J by 3 bases, and 14 bases separated the two germline ends. The CDR3 consists of 13 residues. Germline-derived CDR1 and CDR2 are MNHEY and SVGAGI. CDR3 amino acids: CASLQVVGYEQYF. The CDR3 nucleotides are TGTGCCAGCCTACAGGTGGTGGGCTACGAGCAGTACTTC.

Only a few counts were recorded for this clonotype. The chain joins TRBV6-5 to TRBJ2-3; 10 bases agree with TRBD2. Trimming cost V 3 bases and J 5 bases; bases outside gene matches: 5. There are 15 residues in the CDR3. Per germline, CDR1 MNHEY and CDR2 SVGAGI. The CDR3 region is CASSYSSGGGDTQYF. CDR3 nucleotides: TGTGCCAGCAGTTATTCTAGCGGGGGAGGAGATACGCAGTATTTT.

This chain links TRBV13 with TRBJ2-4; tentative D call: TRBD1 (6 bases). This CDR3 region has 17 residues. Germline CDR1 is PRHDT and CDR2 is FYEKMQ (reference sequence). Trimming cost V 4 bases and J 0 bases, with 16 bases left between them. The CDR3 region is CASSSEGGPGAKNIQYF. The CDR3 coding sequence is TGTGCCAGCAGCTCGGAAGGGGGACCGGGAGCCAAAAACATTCAGTACTTC.

The V and J genes are TRBV7-2 and TRBJ1-1; 7 nucleotides align to TRBD1. V lost 8 bases and J lost 4; bases outside the gene matches: 10. The CDR3 totals 14 residues. Germline loops: CDR1 SGHTA, CDR2 FQGNSA. This CDR3 is CASGHRQGSTEAFF. The CDR3 DNA reads as TGTGCCAGCGGCCACCGACAGGGAAGCACTGAAGCTTTCTTT. The entire variable domain, with the rest obtained from reference TRBV7-2 and TRBJ1-1, is as follows: GAGVSQSPSNKVTEKGKDVELRCDPISGHTALYWYRQSLGQGLEFLIYFQGNSAPDKSGLPSDRFSAERTGGSVSTLTIQRTQQEDSAVYLCASGHRQGSTEAFFGQGTRLTVV.

Concerning this clonotype: The junction differs from germline at one of its ends, possibly a read error. The CDR3 spells CASSQTQTGGQPGF. CDR3 nucleotide sequence: TGCGCCAGCAGCCAAACCCAAACCGGGGGACAGCCAGGATTC. The gene calls are TRBV4-1 and TRBJ2-7; maybe TRBD1 (7 bases). This CDR3 region has 14 residues. Germline CDR1 MGHRA, CDR2 YSYEKL.

This clonotype occurred many times. The genes are TRBV6-2 or TRBV6-3 and TRBJ2-7; weak D call: TRBD1 (6 bases). The CDR3 is 14 amino acids. V lost 8 bases and J lost 3, with 17 bases in between. Germline-derived CDR1 and CDR2 are MNHEY and SVGEGT. In nucleotides, the CDR3 is TGTGCCAGCCTACCCGGGACATCCAACTACGAGCAGTACTTC. It specifies CASLPGTSNYEQYF.

This clonotype has ten or more counts. Given a much more abundant clone one base away, this may be a read error. The chain recombines TRBV7-8 with TRBJ2-7; D may match TRBD1 or TRBD2 (5 bases each). This CDR3 spans 13 amino acids. Germline assignment: CDR1 SGHVS and CDR2 FQNEAQ. Trimming removed 4 bases at V and 7 bases at J, with 14 bases between. The CDR3: CASSCGTGREQYF. CDR3 DNA: TGTGCCAGCAGCTGTGGGACGGGTAGGGAGCAGTACTTC.

This clonotype came up a few times. This rearrangement joins TRBV5-1 to TRBJ2-5, with TRBD1 matching over 7 bases. Looked up from germline, CDR1 is SGHRS and CDR2 is YFSETQ. The CDR3 covers 13 residues. V gave up 5 bases and J gave up 2 bases; unmatched junction bases: 3. The CDR3 protein is CASRLGQQETQYF. CDR3 coding DNA: TGCGCCAGCAGGCTGGGACAGCAAGAGACCCAGTACTTC. The complete variable domain, with remaining parts taken from reference TRBV5-1 and TRBJ2-5, reads KAGVTQTPRYLIKTRGQQVTLSCSPISGHRSVSWYQQTPGQGLQFLFEYFSETQRNKGNFPGRFSGRQFSNSRSEMNVSTLELGDSALYLCASRLGQQETQYFGPGTRLLVL.

Of note for this clonotype: Mismatch with germline at one junction end may stem from a read error. The chain combines TRBV25-1 with TRBJ1-1, with D hard to call. The CDR3 length is 13 residues. The germline V gene encodes CDR1 MGHDK and CDR2 SYGVNS. The CDR3 region is CASLDPAGPEACF. CDR3 in DNA: TGTGCCAGCCTTGACCCCGCAGGTCCTGAAGCTTGCTTT. Drawing the rest from reference TRBV25-1 and TRBJ1-1, the complete variable domain is EADIYQTPRYLVIGTGKKITLECSQTMGHDKMYWYQQDPGMELHLIHYSYGVNSTEKGDLSSESTVSRIRTEHFPLTLESARPSHTSQYLCASLDPAGPEACFGQGTRLTVV.

J is TRBJ2-7 and V is TRBV12-3 or TRBV12-4; 9 bases match TRBD1. J gave up 5 bases and V 6 bases, and 11 bases lay outside the gene matches. There are 15 residues in the CDR3. The CDR3 DNA follows: TGTGCCAGCAGATCCTCCTGGGACAGGGTCCACGAGCAGTACTTC. This gives the protein CASRSSWDRVHEQYF.

The CDR3 loop reads CASSFGTGNSPLHF. CDR3 coding DNA: TGTGCCAGCAGTTTCGGGACAGGGAATTCACCCCTCCACTTT. The rearrangement links TRBV28 to TRBJ1-6; 9 nucleotides align to TRBD1. The CDR3 contains 14 residues. The germline V gene has CDR1 MDHEN and CDR2 SYDVKM. V gave up 3 bases and J gave up 7 bases; unmatched junction bases: 1.